This TCR beta chain was recovered during a study of regulatory T cells in long-lasting Graves disease. Building the TCR beta libraries relied on iRepertoire HTBI primers, and CDR3 regions underwent Arm-PCR. Each CDR3 protein gets one entry after TCRdb re-called the multiplex PCR reads with MiXCR. The sample shows 300,000 to 400,000 distinct CDR3 sequences, about a sixth of them seen only once. The ends lost 5 bases at V and 3 bases at J; junction bases unmatched: 12. Germline V gene lookup returns CDR1 SGHVS and CDR2 FQNEAQ. The CDR3 consists of 16 residues. Time point in this sample: newly diagnosed GD, antithyroid drugs for less than 3 months. PBMCs provided the RNA from which the TCR library was made. This clonotype was seen ten or more times. These data were likewise used in another study, on T cells in Graves' hyperthyroidism and ophthalmopathy. From that second work: Based on clinical symptoms, serum thyroxine and TRAb, thyroid ultrasound and orbital computed tomography, diagnoses were reached.

This chain uses TRBV7-8 with TRBJ2-7; 8 nucleotides agree with TRBD2. Sequencing used peripheral blood mononuclear cells (PBMCs), obtained at new diagnosis, from a patient treated with antithyroid drugs. This TCR was recovered from a man in his forties with Graves disease. As DNA, the CDR3 is TGTGCCAGCAGCCCTCGACTAGCGAGTAGTCACTACGAGCAGTACTTC. This codes for CASSPRLASSHYEQYF.